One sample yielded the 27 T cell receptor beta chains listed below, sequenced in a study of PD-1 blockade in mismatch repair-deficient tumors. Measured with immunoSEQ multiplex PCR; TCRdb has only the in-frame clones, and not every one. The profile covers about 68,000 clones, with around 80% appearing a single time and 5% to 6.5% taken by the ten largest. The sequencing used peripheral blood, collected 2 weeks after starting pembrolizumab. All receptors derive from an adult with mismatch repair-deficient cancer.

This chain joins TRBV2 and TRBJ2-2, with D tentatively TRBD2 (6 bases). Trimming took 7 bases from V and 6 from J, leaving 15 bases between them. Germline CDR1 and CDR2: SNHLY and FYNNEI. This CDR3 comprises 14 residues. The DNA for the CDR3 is TGTGCCAGCAAGGGCGAAGGGAGGTCCGGGGAGCTGTTTTTT. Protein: CASKGEGRSGELFF.

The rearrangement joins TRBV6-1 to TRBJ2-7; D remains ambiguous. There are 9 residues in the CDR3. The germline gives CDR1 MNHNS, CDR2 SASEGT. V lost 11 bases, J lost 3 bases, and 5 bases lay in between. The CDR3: CASGYEQYF. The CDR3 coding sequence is TGTGCCTCGGGCTACGAGCAGTACTTC.

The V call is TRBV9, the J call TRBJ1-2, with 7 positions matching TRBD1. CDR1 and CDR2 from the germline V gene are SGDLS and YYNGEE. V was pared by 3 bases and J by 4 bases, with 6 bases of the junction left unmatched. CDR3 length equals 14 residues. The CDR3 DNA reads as TGTGCCAGCAGCGCCGGACAGGCCCTCTATGGCTACACCTTC. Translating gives CASSAGQALYGYTF.

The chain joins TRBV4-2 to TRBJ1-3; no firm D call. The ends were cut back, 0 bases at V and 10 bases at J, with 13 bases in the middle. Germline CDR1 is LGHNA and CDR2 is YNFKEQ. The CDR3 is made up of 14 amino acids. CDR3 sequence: CASSQEVKGRTIYF. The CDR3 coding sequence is TGTGCCAGCAGCCAAGAGGTGAAAGGGCGAACCATATATTTT.

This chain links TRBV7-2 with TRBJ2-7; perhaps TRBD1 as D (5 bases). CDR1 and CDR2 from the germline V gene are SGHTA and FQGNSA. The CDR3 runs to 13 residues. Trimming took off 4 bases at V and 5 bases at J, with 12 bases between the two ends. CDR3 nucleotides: TGTGCCAGCAGCTCAGGGTTTCAGCACGAGCAGTACTTC. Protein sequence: CASSSGFQHEQYF. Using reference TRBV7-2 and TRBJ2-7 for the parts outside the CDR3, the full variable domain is GAGVSQSPSNKVTEKGKDVELRCDPISGHTALYWYRQSLGQGLEFLIYFQGNSAPDKSGLPSDRFSAERTGGSVSTLTIQRTQQEDSAVYLCASSSGFQHEQYFGPGTRLTVT.

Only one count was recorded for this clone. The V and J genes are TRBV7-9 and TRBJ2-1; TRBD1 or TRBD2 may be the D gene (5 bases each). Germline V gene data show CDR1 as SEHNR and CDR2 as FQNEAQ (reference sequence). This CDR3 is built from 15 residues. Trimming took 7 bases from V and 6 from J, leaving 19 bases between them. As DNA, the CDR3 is TGTGCCAGCACCATGTCCGGGGCTCTTCGCAATGAGCAGTTCTTC. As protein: CASTMSGALRNEQFF.

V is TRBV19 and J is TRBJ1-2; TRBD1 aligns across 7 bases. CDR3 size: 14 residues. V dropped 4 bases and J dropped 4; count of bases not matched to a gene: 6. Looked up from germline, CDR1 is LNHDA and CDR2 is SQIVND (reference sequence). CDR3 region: CASSTTGTRYGYTF. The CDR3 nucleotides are TGTGCCAGTAGTACGACAGGGACCCGCTATGGCTACACCTTC.

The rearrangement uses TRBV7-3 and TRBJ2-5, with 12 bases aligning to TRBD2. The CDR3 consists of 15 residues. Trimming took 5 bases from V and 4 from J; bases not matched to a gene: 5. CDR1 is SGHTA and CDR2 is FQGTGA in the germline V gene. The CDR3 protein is CASSETSGSGETQYF. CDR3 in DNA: TGTGCCAGCAGCGAGACTAGCGGGAGTGGAGAGACCCAGTACTTC.

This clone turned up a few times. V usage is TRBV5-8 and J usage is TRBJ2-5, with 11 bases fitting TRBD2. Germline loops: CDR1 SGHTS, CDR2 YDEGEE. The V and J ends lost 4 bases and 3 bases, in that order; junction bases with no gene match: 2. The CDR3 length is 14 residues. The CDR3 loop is CASSPGLAEETQYF. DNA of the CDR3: TGTGCCAGCAGCCCGGGACTAGCGGAAGAGACCCAGTACTTC.

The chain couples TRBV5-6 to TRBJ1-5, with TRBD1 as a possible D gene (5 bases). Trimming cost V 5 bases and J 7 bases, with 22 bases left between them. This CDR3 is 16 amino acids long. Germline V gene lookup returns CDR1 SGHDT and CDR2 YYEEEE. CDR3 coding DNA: TGTGCCAGCAGGATGTGGGGTGGGGCCCCGGGACAGCCCCAGCATTTT. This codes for CASRMWGGAPGQPQHF.

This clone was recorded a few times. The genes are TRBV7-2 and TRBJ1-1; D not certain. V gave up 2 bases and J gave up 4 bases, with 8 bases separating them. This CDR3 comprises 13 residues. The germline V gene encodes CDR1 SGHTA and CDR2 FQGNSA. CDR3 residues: CASSLKAGTEAFF. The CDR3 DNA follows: TGTGCCAGCAGCTTAAAGGCAGGCACTGAAGCTTTCTTT.

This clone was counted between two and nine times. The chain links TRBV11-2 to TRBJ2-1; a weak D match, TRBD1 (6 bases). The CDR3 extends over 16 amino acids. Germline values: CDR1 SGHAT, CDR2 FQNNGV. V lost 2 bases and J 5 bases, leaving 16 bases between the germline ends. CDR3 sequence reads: CASSLLTGSLNNEQFF. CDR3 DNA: TGTGCCAGCAGCTTACTCACAGGGAGTTTGAACAATGAGCAGTTCTTC.

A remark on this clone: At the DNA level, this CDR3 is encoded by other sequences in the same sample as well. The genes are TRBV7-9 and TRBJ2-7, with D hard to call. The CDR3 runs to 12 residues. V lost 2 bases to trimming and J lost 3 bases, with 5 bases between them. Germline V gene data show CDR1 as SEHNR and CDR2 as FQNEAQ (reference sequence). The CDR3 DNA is TGTGCCAGCAGCTTAAGTAGCTACGAGCAGTACTTC. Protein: CASSLSSYEQYF.

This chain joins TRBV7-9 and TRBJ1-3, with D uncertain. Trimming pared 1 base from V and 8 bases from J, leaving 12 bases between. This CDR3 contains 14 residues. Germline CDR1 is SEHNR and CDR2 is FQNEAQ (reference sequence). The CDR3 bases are TGTGCCAGCAGCTTAGGCAGGACTACTTACACCATATATTTT. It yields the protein CASSLGRTTYTIYF.

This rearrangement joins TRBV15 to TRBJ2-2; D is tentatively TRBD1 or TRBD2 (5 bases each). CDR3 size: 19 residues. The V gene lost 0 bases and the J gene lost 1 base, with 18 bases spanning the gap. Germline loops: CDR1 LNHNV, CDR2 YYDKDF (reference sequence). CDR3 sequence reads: CATSRDRSLGTENTGELFF. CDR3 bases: TGTGCCACCAGCAGAGATCGGTCCCTCGGGACGGAGAACACCGGGGAGCTGTTTTTT. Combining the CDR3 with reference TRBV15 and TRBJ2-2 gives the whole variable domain DAMVIQNPRYQVTQFGKPVTLSCSQTLNHNVMYWYQQKSSQAPKLLFHYYDKDFNNEADTPDNFQSRRPNTSFCFLDIRSPGLGDTAMYLCATSRDRSLGTENTGELFFGEGSRLTVL.

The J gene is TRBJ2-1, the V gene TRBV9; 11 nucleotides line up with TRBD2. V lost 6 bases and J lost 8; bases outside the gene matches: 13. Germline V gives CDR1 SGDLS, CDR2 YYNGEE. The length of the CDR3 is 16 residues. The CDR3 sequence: CASNDNLAGGSDEQFF. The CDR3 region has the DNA TGTGCCAGCAACGATAACCTAGCGGGAGGTTCGGATGAGCAGTTCTTC.

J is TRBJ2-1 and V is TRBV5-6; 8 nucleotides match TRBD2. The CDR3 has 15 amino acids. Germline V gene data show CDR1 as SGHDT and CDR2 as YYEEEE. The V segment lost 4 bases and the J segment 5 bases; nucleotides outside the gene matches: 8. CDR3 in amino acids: CASSPSLADDNEQFF. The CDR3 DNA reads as TGTGCCAGCAGCCCCTCACTAGCGGACGACAATGAGCAGTTCTTC.

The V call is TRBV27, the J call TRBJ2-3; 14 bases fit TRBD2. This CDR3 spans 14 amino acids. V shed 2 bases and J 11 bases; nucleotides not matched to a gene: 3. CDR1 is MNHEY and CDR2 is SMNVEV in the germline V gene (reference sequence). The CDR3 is CASSLRLAGGVQYF. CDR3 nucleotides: TGTGCCAGCAGTTTACGACTAGCGGGAGGGGTGCAGTATTTT.

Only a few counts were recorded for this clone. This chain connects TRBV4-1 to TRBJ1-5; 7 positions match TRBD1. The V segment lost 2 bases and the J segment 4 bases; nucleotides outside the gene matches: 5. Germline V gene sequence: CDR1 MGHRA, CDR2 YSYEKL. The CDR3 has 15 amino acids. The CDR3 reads CASSQIGQVNQPQHF. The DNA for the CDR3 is TGCGCCAGCAGCCAAATTGGACAGGTTAATCAGCCCCAGCATTTT.

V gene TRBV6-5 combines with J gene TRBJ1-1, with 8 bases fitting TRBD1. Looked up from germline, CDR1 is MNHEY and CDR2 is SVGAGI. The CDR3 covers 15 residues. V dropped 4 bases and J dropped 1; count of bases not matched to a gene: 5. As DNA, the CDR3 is TGTGCCAGCAGTTCAGGGGGCGGAAGGAACACTGAAGCTTTCTTT. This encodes CASSSGGGRNTEAFF.

The CDR3 reads CASSTGRLDNEQFF. The CDR3 DNA follows: TGTGCCAGTAGTACCGGACGTCTGGACAATGAGCAGTTCTTC. The chain is built from TRBV19 and TRBJ2-1, with D unresolved. The CDR3 consists of 14 residues. Germline lookup yields CDR1 LNHDA and CDR2 SQIVND (reference sequence). Trimming pared 4 bases from V and 5 bases from J, leaving 12 bases between.

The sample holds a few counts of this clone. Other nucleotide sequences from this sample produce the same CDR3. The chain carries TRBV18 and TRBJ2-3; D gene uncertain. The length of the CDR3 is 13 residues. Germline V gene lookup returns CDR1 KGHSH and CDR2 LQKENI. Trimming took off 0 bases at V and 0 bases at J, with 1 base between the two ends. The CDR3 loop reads CASSPPSTDTQYF. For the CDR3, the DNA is TGTGCCAGCTCACCACCAAGCACAGATACGCAGTATTTT.

The CDR3 region is CASSLKGQPNTEAFF. The DNA of the CDR3 is TGTGCCAGCAGCTTAAAGGGACAGCCGAACACTGAAGCTTTCTTT. V is TRBV7-9 and J is TRBJ1-1, with 7 positions matching TRBD1. The CDR3 sequence is 15 residues long. Germline V gene sequence: CDR1 SEHNR, CDR2 FQNEAQ (reference sequence). Trimming removed 2 bases from V and 1 base from J; junction bases left unmatched: 4.

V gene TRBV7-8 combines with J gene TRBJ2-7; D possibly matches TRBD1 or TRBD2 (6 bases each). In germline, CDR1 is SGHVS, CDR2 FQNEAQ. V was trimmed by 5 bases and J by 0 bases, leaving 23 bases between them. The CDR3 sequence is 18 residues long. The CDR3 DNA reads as TGTGCCAGCAGCCCCCTTGGGGGGCTCGAATTTAGCTCCTACGAGCAGTACTTC. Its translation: CASSPLGGLEFSSYEQYF.

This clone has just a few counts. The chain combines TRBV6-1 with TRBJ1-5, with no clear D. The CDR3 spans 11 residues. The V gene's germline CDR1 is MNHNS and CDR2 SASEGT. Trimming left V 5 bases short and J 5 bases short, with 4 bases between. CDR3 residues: CASSLYQPQHF. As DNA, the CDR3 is TGTGCCAGCAGTCTATATCAGCCCCAGCATTTT.

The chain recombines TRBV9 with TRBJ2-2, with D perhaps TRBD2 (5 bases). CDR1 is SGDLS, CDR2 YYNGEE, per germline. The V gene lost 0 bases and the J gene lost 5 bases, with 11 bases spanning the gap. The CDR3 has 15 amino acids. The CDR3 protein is CASSVEGGKTGELFF. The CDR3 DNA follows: TGTGCCAGCAGCGTAGAAGGAGGCAAAACCGGGGAGCTGTTTTTT.

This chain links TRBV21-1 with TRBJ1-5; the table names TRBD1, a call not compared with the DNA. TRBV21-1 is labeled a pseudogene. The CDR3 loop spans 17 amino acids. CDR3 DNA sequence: TGTGCCAGCCCGTTGACAGGACGGCCCTATAGCAATCAGCCCCAGCATTTT. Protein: CASPLTGRPYSNQPQHF.